A selection of T cell receptor beta chains follows, all from one sample in a study of low-dose radiotherapy and immunotherapy resistance in tumors. TCRdb re-analysed the reads in MiXCR, keeping a single row per CDR3 protein. The table records 40,000 or so distinct CDR3 sequences, roughly 31% of them present only once. Source: PBMCs, taken before treatment. These receptors were obtained from a male donor with gallbladder cancer. Each CDR3 is given without its conserved first and last residue. D genes are given only for firm matches. A clone size is listed for some rows: how often the clone was seen (once, few, many), or a class if it is expanded.

clone_size d_call v_call cdr3_aa
. TRBD2 TRBV3-1 ASSLFCGGSNEQL
few TRBD1 TRBV6-2/TRBV6-3 ASSTGTGTGELF
many TRBD2 TRBV9 ASSAQAGGPSEQY
. . TRBV6-1 ASSRGGGYEAF
. . TRBV4-1 ASSQLLGLVGETQY
medium-sized . TRBV6-2/TRBV6-3 ASSEAGGQY
medium-sized TRBD1 TRBV6-2/TRBV6-3 ASRDRARGTEAF
many . TRBV19 ASSINSLDTQY
. . TRBV6-6 ASSESNGPHQPQH
. TRBD2 TRBV3-1 ASSQRRSGSGGTDTQY
many . TRBV5-1 ASSPAAPWGETQY
. TRBD2 TRBV7-9 ASSSAGTSVHNEQF
many . TRBV11-2 ASSLSDGSYNEQF
. . TRBV19 ASSIVQGNQPQH
. . TRBV6-2/TRBV6-3 ASSSNGPWETQY
. . TRBV27 ASSYAASEQY
many . TRBV10-3 AISPAAETQY
many . TRBV19 ASNRPSDHNEQF
many TRBD1 TRBV11-2 ASSYLGRDRGRNEQF
many TRBD2 TRBV5-1 ASSPAGGSYNEQF
many . TRBV29-1 SVEDWSPDGYT
. . TRBV2 ASSASQNQPQH
. TRBD2 TRBV11-2 ASSLGPRGETQY
. . TRBV4-1 ASSQVRLGGFVNQPQH
. TRBD2 TRBV3-1 ASSQTSGPSYEQY
many . TRBV5-6 ASSHGGYEQY
few TRBD2 TRBV28 ASSLGTSGGGEYEQY
many TRBD2 TRBV4-2 ASSRRGGLDDTQY
many TRBD2 TRBV29-1 SVVSGGGDEQF
. . TRBV9 ASSVVSANTGELF
. TRBD1 TRBV4-2 ASSHDRANIQY
few . TRBV7-9 ASSLTGREQY
many . TRBV6-2/TRBV6-3 ASAGEKSYGYT
. . TRBV20-1 SARGQEPSGNTIY
many TRBD1 TRBV9 ASSGDRGDTGELF
medium-sized TRBD2 TRBV5-1 ASKPRTGGEYNEQF
many . TRBV3-1 ASSQPGAFPLH
. . TRBV28 ASSLLLGSHTRAF
. . TRBV4-2 ASRESHGSGANVLT
many . TRBV12-3/TRBV12-4 ASTSSSLGKSTDTQY
. TRBD2 TRBV27 ASSRRASGGAGIDNEQF
. TRBD2 TRBV20-1 SLGGGGGAGNIQY
many . TRBV25-1 ASSATLGTASYEQY
many TRBD2 TRBV20-1 SARFLAGQQETQY
many . TRBV7-2 ASSFQGHNNSPLH
few . TRBV3-1 ASSHAGSLPEAF
. . TRBV5-3 ASSQRTAIGELFFFFFF
. TRBD2 TRBV24-1 ATSDLLAADTQY
many . TRBV14 ASSQSVEAF
. . TRBV10-2 ASSGDRTLHEKLF
medium-sized . TRBV28 ASSPIGLTNEKLF
. TRBD1 TRBV20-1 SAHYRGQGVSSTDTQY
many . TRBV29-1 SVVGRVVGTEAF